This entry describes one T cell receptor beta chain. At one end the junction does not follow the germline gene, possibly because of a read error. The source of the sample is a study of CD8 T cells in Susac syndrome. The germline V gene encodes CDR1 MNHNY and CDR2 SVGAGI (reference sequence). The length of the CDR3 is 10 residues. TCR beta sequences were obtained from blood CD8+ and CD4+ T cells. Reverse transcription of about 0.5 to 1 ug RNA was performed with random hexamers. TCRdb ran MiXCR on the immunoSEQ multiplex PCR reads and lists one entry per CDR3 protein. The table lists more than 80,000 distinct CDR3 sequences, approximately 94% of them singletons, with approximately 0.41% in the top ten.

The sequencing input was CD8+ T cells from PBMCs. The receptor was isolated from a human donor with Susac syndrome. The V gene is TRBV6-6, the J gene TRBJ2-1, with D tentatively TRBD2 (6 bases). The CDR3 nucleotides are TGTGCCAGCAGTCATCCGGGACTCCTCTTC. Its translation: CASSHPGLLF.